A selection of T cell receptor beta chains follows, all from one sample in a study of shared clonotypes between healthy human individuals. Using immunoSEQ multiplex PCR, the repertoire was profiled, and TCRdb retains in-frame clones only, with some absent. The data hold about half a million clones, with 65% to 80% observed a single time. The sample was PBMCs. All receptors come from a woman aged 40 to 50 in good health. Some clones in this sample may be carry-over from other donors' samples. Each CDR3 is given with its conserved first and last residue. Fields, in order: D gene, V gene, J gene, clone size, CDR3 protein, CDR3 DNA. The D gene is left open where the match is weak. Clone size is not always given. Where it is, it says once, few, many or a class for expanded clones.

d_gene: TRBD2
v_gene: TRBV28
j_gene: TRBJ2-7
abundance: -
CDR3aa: CASTVGGGRAYEQYF
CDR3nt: TGTGCCAGCACGGTAGGAGGCGGGAGGGCCTACGAGCAGTACTTC

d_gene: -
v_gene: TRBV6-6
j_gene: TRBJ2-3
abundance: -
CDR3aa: CASRGRSTDTQYF
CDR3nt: TGTGCCAGCAGGGGGCGGAGCACAGATACGCAGTATTTT

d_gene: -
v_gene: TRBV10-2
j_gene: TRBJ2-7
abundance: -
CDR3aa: CASSESMGSYEQYF
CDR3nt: TGCGCCAGCAGTGAGTCGATGGGATCTTACGAGCAGTACTTC

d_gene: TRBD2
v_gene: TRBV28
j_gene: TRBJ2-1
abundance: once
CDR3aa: CASSFHAGGYNEQFF
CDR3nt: TGTGCCAGCAGTTTTCATGCGGGGGGCTACAATGAGCAGTTCTTC

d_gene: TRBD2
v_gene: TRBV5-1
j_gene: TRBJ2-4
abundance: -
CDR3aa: CASSRGVENIQYF
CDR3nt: TGCGCCAGCAGCCGGGGGGTGGAAAACATTCAGTACTTC

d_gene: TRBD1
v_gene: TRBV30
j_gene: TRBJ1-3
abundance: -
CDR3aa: CAWRGGTEPGNTIYF
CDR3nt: TGTGCCTGGAGAGGGGGGACAGAACCTGGAAACACCATATATTTT

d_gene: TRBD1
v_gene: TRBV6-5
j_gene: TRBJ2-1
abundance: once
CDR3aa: CASSSTGWNEQFF
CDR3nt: TGTGCCAGCAGTTCGACAGGGTGGAATGAGCAGTTCTTC

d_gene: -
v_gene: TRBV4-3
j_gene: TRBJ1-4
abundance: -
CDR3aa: CASSQDRGFIEKLFF
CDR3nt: TGCGCCAGCAGCCAAGATAGAGGGTTTATTGAAAAACTGTTTTTT

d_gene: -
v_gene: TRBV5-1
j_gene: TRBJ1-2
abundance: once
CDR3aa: CASSLVGQGYGYTF
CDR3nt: TGCGCCAGCAGCTTGGTCGGGCAGGGCTATGGCTACACCTTC

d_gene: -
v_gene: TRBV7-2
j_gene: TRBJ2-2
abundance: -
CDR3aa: CASSLGMADTGELFF
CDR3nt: TGTGCCAGCAGCTTAGGGATGGCTGACACCGGGGAGCTGTTTTTT

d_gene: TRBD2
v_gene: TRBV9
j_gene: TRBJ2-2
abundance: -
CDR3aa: CASSGTSTNTGELFF
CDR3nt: TGTGCCAGCAGCGGGACTAGCACGAACACCGGGGAGCTGTTTTTT

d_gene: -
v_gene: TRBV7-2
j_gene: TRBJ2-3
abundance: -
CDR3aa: CASSYLGTADTQYF
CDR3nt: TGTGCCAGCAGCTATCTCGGGACGGCAGATACGCAGTATTTT

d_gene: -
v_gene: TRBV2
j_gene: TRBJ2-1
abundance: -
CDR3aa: CASRVDGGLYNEQFF
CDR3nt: TGTGCCAGCAGAGTAGACGGGGGGCTTTACAATGAGCAGTTCTTC

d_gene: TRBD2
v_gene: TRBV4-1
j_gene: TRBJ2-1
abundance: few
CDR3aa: CASSQDRYLAGGGDNEQFF
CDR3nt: TGCGCCAGCAGCCAAGATCGTTATCTAGCGGGAGGGGGGGACAATGAGCAGTTCTTC

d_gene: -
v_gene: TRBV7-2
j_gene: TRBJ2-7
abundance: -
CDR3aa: CASSLVRGGYEQYF
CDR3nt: TGTGCCAGCAGCTTAGTCAGGGGGGGCTACGAGCAGTACTTC

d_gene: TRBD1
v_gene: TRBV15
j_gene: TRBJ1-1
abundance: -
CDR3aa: CATSRDWPGRGRTNTEAFF
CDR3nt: TGTGCCACCAGCAGAGATTGGCCAGGGAGGGGGCGGACGAACACTGAAGCTTTCTTT

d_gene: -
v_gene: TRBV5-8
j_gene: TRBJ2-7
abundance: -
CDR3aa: CASSTGALDSYEQYF
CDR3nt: TGTGCCAGCAGCACTGGTGCACTAGACTCCTACGAGCAGTACTTC

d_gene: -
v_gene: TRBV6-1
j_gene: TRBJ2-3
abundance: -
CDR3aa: CATSRRLDYTDTQYF
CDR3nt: TGTGCCACCTCACGGCGGCTCGATTACACAGATACGCAGTATTTT

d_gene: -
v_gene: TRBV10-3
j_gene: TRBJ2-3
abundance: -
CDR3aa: CAISESGGGTDTQYF
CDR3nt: TGTGCCATCAGTGAGTCGGGAGGAGGCACAGATACGCAGTATTTT

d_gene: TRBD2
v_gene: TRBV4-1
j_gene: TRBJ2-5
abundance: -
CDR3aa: CASSQGGSGSGETQYF
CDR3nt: TGCGCCAGCAGCCAAGGAGGAAGCGGGAGCGGAGAGACCCAGTACTTC

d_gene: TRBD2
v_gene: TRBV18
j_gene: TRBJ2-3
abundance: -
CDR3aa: CASAPGLAGVWGTDTQYF
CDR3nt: TGTGCCAGCGCCCCTGGACTAGCGGGAGTGTGGGGCACAGATACGCAGTATTTT

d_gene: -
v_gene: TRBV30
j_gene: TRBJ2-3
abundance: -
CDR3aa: CAWSPGRGYSTDTQYF
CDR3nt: TGTGCCTGGAGTCCGGGAAGGGGCTATAGCACAGATACGCAGTATTTT

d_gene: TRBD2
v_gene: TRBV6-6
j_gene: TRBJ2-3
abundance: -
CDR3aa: CASSLTSGSTDTQYF
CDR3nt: TGTGCCAGCAGCCTAACTAGCGGAAGCACAGATACGCAGTATTTT

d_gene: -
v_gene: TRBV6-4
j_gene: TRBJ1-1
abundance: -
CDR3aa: CASSAEGSVTEAFF
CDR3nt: TGTGCCAGCAGCGCCGAAGGGAGTGTCACTGAAGCTTTCTTT

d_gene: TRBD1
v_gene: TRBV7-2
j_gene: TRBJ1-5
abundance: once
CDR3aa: CASSAPTGHQPQHF
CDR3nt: TGTGCCAGCAGCGCCCCGACAGGGCATCAGCCCCAGCATTTT

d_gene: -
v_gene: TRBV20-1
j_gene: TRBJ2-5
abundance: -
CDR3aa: CSAPRQETQYF
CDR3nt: TGCAGTGCTCCTAGGCAAGAGACCCAGTACTTC

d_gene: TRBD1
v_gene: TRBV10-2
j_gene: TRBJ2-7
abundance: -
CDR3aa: CASSPGTGTYEQYF
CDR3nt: TGCGCCAGCAGTCCTGGGACAGGGACCTACGAGCAGTACTTC

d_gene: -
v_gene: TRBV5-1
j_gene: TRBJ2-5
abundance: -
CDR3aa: CASSGSRIQGETQYF
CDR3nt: TGCGCCAGCAGCGGGTCGCGAATACAAGGGGAGACCCAGTACTTC

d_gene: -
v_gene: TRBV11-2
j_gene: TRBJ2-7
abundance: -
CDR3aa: CASSLGRASYEQYF
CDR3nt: TGTGCCAGCAGCTTAGGGAGAGCCTCCTACGAGCAGTACTTC

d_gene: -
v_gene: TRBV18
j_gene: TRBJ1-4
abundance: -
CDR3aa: CASGLMTNEKLFF
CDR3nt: TGTGCCAGCGGCTTGATGACTAATGAAAAACTGTTTTTT

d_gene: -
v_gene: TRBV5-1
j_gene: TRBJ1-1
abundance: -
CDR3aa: CASSYGTNIPNTEAFF
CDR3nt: TGCGCCAGCAGCTACGGGACAAATATTCCAAACACTGAAGCTTTCTTT

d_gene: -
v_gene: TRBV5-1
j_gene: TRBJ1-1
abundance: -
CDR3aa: CASSLVGDDTEAFF
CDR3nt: TGCGCCAGCAGCTTGGTAGGGGATGACACTGAAGCTTTCTTT

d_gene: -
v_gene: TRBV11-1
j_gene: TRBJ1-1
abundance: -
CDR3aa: CASSLQLNTEAFF
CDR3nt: TGTGCCAGCAGCTTACAACTGAACACTGAAGCTTTCTTT

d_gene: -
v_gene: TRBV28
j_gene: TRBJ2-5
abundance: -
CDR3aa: CASMSEGTETQYF
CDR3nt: TGTGCCAGCATGAGCGAGGGCACGGAGACCCAGTACTTC

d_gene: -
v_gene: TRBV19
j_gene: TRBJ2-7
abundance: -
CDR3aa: CASSPESEQYF
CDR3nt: TGTGCCAGTAGCCCCGAGAGCGAGCAGTACTTC

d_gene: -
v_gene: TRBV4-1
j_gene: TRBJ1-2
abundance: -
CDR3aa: CASSPDGDSAYGYTF
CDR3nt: TGCGCCAGCAGCCCCGACGGCGACTCGGCCTATGGCTACACCTTC

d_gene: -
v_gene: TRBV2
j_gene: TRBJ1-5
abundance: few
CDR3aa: CASSEGINQPQHF
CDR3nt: TGTGCCAGCAGTGAAGGGATAAATCAGCCCCAGCATTTT

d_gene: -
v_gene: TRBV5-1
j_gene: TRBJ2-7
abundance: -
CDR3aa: CASSLDGQYEQYF
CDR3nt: TGCGCCAGCAGCTTGGATGGCCAGTACGAGCAGTACTTC

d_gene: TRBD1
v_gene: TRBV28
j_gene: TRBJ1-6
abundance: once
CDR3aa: CASSLGQGNSPLHF
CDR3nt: TGTGCCAGCAGTTTAGGACAGGGAAATTCACCCCTCCACTTT

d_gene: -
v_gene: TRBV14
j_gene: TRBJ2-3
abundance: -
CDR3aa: CASSQERVTQYF
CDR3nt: TGTGCCAGCAGCCAAGAGAGGGTTACGCAGTATTTT